Listed here are 9 T cell receptor beta chains from one sample, sequenced in a study of post-analysis software for immune sequencing data. Study conclusions and caveats: Five TRBV segments, TRBV5-6, TRBV5-1 and TRBV20-1 among them, were found more frequent in patients than controls.

Unique molecular identifiers were present in the TCR beta cDNA libraries. TCRdb re-called the PCR reads through MiXCR, storing one row per CDR3 protein. In the table there are around 500,000 distinct CDR3 sequences, approximately 31% of which are singletons. These receptors lack a known antigen. The sample consisted of blood. Receptor source: a girl aged 2 to 17 with multiple sclerosis.

The J gene is TRBJ2-5, the V gene TRBV11-2; unclear D gene. CDR3 length equals 14 residues. With 5 bases removed from V and 2 bases from J, the gap between germline ends came to 12 bases. Germline assignment: CDR1 SGHAT and CDR2 FQNNGV. The CDR3, as DNA: TGTGCCAGCAGCCCCCGCGTACCGCAAGAGACCCAGTACTTC. It is translated as CASSPRVPQETQYF.

This clonotype was detected only a few times. The V call is TRBV2, the J call TRBJ1-5; a weak D match, TRBD1 (5 bases). The CDR3 runs to 14 residues. CDR1 is SNHLY, CDR2 FYNNEI, per germline. V lost 4 bases and J 6 bases, leaving 13 bases between the germline ends. This chain's CDR3 is CASSAWTGVQPQHF. The CDR3 nucleotides are TGTGCCAGCAGTGCCTGGACGGGGGTTCAGCCCCAGCATTTT.

The gene calls are TRBV27 and TRBJ1-2; D gene ambiguous. The CDR3 totals 13 residues. V was clipped by 8 bases and J by 1 base, with 11 bases between them. The V gene's germline CDR1 is MNHEY and CDR2 SMNVEV (reference sequence). The CDR3 loop is CASRSVLNYGYTF. The CDR3, as DNA: TGTGCCAGCCGGTCTGTACTTAACTATGGCTACACCTTC.

Notes on this clonotype: At one end the junction does not follow the germline gene, possibly because of a read error. V is TRBV6-5 and J is TRBJ2-7; 9 bases line up with TRBD2. Germline CDR1 is MNHEY and CDR2 is SVGAGI. The CDR3 sequence is 15 residues long. The CDR3 nucleotides are TGTACCAGCAGTTACTCGGGGACTAGCCCCGAGGCCCAGTACTTC. This codes for CTSSYSGTSPEAQYF.

This clonotype was seen only a few times. The chain recombines TRBV7-2 with TRBJ1-2, with D perhaps TRBD1 (5 bases). Germline loops: CDR1 SGHTA, CDR2 FQGNSA. The CDR3 is 15 amino acids. Trimming took off 2 bases at V and 4 bases at J, with 14 bases between the two ends. This chain's CDR3 is CASSLMSLQGYGYTF. CDR3 nucleotides: TGTGCCAGCAGCTTAATGAGCCTGCAGGGCTATGGCTACACCTTC. The entire variable domain, with the rest obtained from reference TRBV7-2 and TRBJ1-2, is as follows: GAGVSQSPSNKVTEKGKDVELRCDPISGHTALYWYRQSLGQGLEFLIYFQGNSAPDKSGLPSDRFSAERTGGSVSTLTIQRTQQEDSAVYLCASSLMSLQGYGYTFGSGTRLTVV.

The chain is built from TRBV2 and TRBJ1-2; tentatively, D is TRBD1 (6 bases). With 8 bases removed from V and 8 bases from J, the gap between germline ends came to 18 bases. The germline gives CDR1 SNHLY, CDR2 FYNNEI. The CDR3 spans 13 residues. CDR3 protein: CASGGQGSLGYTF. The DNA for the CDR3 is TGTGCCAGCGGCGGGCAGGGGTCGTTAGGCTACACCTTC.

The chain is built from TRBV20-1 and TRBJ2-7, with 7 bases that match TRBD2. CDR3 length: 14 residues. J lost 2 bases, V lost 2 bases, and 6 bases had no gene match. Germline CDR1 is DFQATT and CDR2 is SNEGSKA (reference sequence). CDR3 in DNA: TGCAGTGCTAGACTCCCCGCGGGGGCCTACGAGCAGTACTTC. Its translation: CSARLPAGAYEQYF.

The chain uses TRBV29-1 and TRBJ1-2, with D hard to call. Looked up from germline, CDR1 is SQVTM and CDR2 is ANQGSEA. This CDR3 has 14 residues. V shed 0 bases and J shed 0 bases, with 8 bases lying between them. The CDR3 protein is CSVEDGQANYGYTF. CDR3 in DNA: TGCAGCGTTGAAGATGGGCAGGCTAACTATGGCTACACCTTC.

This chain uses TRBV9 with TRBJ2-3, with 11 bases fitting TRBD2. V lost 0 bases to trimming and J lost 1 base; unmatched junction nucleotides: 1. The CDR3 runs 16 residues. Per the germline V gene, CDR1 is SGDLS and CDR2 is YYNGEE. This CDR3 reads CASSVVSGGGTDTQYF. The CDR3 bases are TGTGCCAGCAGCGTAGTTAGCGGGGGGGGCACAGATACGCAGTATTTT.